A selection of T cell receptor beta chains follows, all from one sample in a study of blood T cell repertoires in COVID-19. The data were produced by immunoSEQ multiplex PCR, yet TCRdb's version contains in-frame clones alone and is incomplete. The sample contains roughly 500,000 clones, 80% to 90% of which appear only once. The sample consisted of PBMCs or T cells enriched from blood (not recorded which). The receptor source for this set is a woman aged 55-75 years who had recovered from COVID-19. Each CDR3 is given with its conserved first and last residue. A D gene is named only where the DNA matches it firmly. Rows may omit the clone size; those that give it use once, few, many or a size class.

-	TRBV3-1/TRBV3-2	-	TRBJ1-2	CASSQENGVTGYTF	TGTGCCAGCAGCCAAGAGAACGGGGTTACTGGCTACACCTTC
-	TRBV9	TRBD1	TRBJ1-4	CASSVGGQKNEKLFF	TGTGCCAGCAGCGTGGGGGGACAGAAAAATGAAAAACTGTTTTTT
-	TRBV7-2	TRBD2	TRBJ2-3	CASSLSGGRTDTQYF	TGTGCCAGCAGCTTATCCGGGGGGAGGACAGATACGCAGTATTTT
-	TRBV3-1/TRBV3-2	TRBD1	TRBJ2-2	CASSQTGLNTGELFF	TGTGCCAGCAGCCAGACAGGGCTAAACACCGGGGAGCTGTTTTTT
-	TRBV11-2	-	TRBJ1-5	CASSSDGGRQPQHF	TGTGCCAGCAGCTCAGACGGGGGAAGGCAGCCCCAGCATTTT
-	TRBV27	TRBD1	TRBJ1-5	CASGQGSNQPQHF	TGTGCCAGCGGACAGGGGAGCAATCAGCCCCAGCATTTT
-	TRBV5-5	-	TRBJ2-3	CASSPQDTQYF	TGTGCCAGCAGCCCCCAAGATACGCAGTATTTT
-	TRBV6-6	-	TRBJ1-1	CASSLPTVWSTEAFF	TGTGCCAGCAGTCTCCCGACAGTTTGGAGCACTGAAGCTTTCTTT
few	TRBV7-2	-	TRBJ1-6	CASSSRRRESPLHF	TGTGCCAGCAGCTCCAGGCGGAGGGAATCACCCCTCCACTTT
-	TRBV6-5	-	TRBJ2-2	CASSPSLGDTGELFF	TGTGCCAGCAGTCCTAGTCTAGGGGACACCGGGGAGCTGTTTTTT